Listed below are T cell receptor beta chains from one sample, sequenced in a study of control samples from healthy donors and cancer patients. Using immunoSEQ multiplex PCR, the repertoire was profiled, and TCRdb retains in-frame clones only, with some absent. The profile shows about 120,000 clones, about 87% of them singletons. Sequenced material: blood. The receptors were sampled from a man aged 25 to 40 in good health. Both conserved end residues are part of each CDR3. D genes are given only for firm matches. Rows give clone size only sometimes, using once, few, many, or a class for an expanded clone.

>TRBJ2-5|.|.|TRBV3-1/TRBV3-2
TGTGCCAGCAGCCAAAGAGGTGGGGGGGAGACCCAGTACTTC
CASSQRGGGETQYF
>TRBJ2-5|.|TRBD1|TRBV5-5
TGTGCCAGCAGCTTCACAGGGGGAACAGAGACCCAGTACTTC
CASSFTGGTETQYF
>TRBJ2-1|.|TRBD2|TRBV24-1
TGTGCCACCAGTGACCCAGCGGGGGGGTCCTACAATGAGCAGTTCTTC
CATSDPAGGSYNEQFF
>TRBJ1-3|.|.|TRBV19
TGTGCCAGTAGTAGCCGGGACTCTGGAAACACCATATATTTT
CASSSRDSGNTIYF
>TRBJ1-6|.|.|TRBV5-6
TGTGCCAGCAGCTTGCGGGGCCCCGATTCACCCCTCCACTTT
CASSLRGPDSPLHF
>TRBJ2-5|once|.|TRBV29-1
TGCAGCGTTGTTGGCCGATTGAAAGAGACCCAGTACTTC
CSVVGRLKETQYF
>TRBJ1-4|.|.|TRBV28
TGTGCCAGCATATCCGGGGCCGGTAATGAAAAACTGTTTTTT
CASISGAGNEKLFF
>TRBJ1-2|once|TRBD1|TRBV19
TGTGCCAGTAGCCCCGAGGGGGCTGCAGGCTACACCTTC
CASSPEGAAGYTF
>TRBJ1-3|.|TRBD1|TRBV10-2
TGCGCCAGCAGTGAGAGACAGGGGGCCTCTGGAAACACCATATATTTT
CASSERQGASGNTIYF
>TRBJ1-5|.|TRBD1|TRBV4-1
TGCGCCAGCAGCCAAGTAGTAGCGACAGGGCCTAGGAATCAGCCCCAGCATTTT
CASSQVVATGPRNQPQHF
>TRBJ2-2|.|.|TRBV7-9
TGTGCCAGCAGCTTTGTAGCCCCGAACACCGGGGAGCTGTTTTTT
CASSFVAPNTGELFF
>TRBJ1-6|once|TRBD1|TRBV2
TGTGCCAGCAAAGATGACAGGGGGAATTCACCCCTCCACTTT
CASKDDRGNSPLHF
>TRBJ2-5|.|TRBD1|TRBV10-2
TGCGCCAGCAGTACCACCGGGACAGGGGCGGGAGAGACCCAGTACTTC
CASSTTGTGAGETQYF
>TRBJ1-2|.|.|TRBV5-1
TGCGCCAGCAGCCGTCTGGGGATGGAAGGCTACACCTTC
CASSRLGMEGYTF
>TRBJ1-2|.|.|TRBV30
TGTGCCTGGAGTGTACGGGGGGCTAGGTATGGCTACACCTTC
CAWSVRGARYGYTF
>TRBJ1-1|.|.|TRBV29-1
TGCAGCGTTGAATCAGTTTTGAACACTGAAGCTTTCTTT
CSVESVLNTEAFF
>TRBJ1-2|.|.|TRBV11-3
TGTGCCAGCAGCTTAGGAGGTAGAGCTAACTATGGCTACACCTTC
CASSLGGRANYGYTF
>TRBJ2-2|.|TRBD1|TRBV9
TGTGCCAGCAGCGTAGCTACAGGGGGGACCGGGGAGCTGTTTTTT
CASSVATGGTGELFF
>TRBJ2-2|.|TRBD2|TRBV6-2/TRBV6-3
TGTGCCAGCAGTGACGGACTAGCGGGGGCCAAGAACACCGGGGAGCTGTTTTTT
CASSDGLAGAKNTGELFF
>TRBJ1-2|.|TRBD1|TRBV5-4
TGTGCCAGCAGCGGAAAACAGGGGGCCTTTGGCTACACCTTC
CASSGKQGAFGYTF
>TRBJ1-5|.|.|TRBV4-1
TGCGCCAGCAGCCAAGATAGAGCGTCTCAGCCCCAGCATTTT
CASSQDRASQPQHF
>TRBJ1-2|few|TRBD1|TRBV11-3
TGTGCCAGCAGCTCCCGAATAACAGGGGGCGCTAACTATGGCTACACCTTC
CASSSRITGGANYGYTF
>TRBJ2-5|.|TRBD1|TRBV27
TGTGCCAGCAGTGCTGACAGGGGGCAGGTAGAGACCCAGTACTTC
CASSADRGQVETQYF
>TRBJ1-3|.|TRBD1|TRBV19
TGTGCCAGTAGTCCGGGTCGGACAGGAGGAAACACCATATATTTT
CASSPGRTGGNTIYF
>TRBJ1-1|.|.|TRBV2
TGTGCCAGCAGAGGACGGGACCCCATGATTGCTTTCTTT
CASRGRDPMIAFF
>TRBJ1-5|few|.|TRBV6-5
TGTGCCAGCAGGGTGGGGATGGTCCAGCCCCAGCATTTT
CASRVGMVQPQHF
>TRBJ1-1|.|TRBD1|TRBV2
TGTGCCAGCATTATGACAGGGGGCATCACTGAAGCTTTCTTT
CASIMTGGITEAFF
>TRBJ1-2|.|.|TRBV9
TGTGCCAGCGCCGGGACATACTCCGGTCGAGGCTACACCTTC
CASAGTYSGRGYTF
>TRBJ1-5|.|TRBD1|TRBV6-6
TGTGCCAGCAGCTTACAGGGGGAACAGCCCCAGCATTTT
CASSLQGEQPQHF
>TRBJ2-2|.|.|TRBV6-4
TGTGCCAGCAGCGGACAGCTTTACACCGGGGAGCTGTTTTTT
CASSGQLYTGELFF
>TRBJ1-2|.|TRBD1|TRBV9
TGTGCCAGCAGCGTAGAGACAGGGCATGGCTACACCTTC
CASSVETGHGYTF
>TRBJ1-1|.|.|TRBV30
TGTGCCTGGGATAGGGTAACTGAAGCTTTCTTT
CAWDRVTEAFF
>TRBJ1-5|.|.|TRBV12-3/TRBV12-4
TGTGCCAGCAGCGACGGTAGCAATCAGCCCCAGCATTTT
CASSDGSNQPQHF
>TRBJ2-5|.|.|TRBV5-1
TGCGCCAGCAGCCTAGGGGGACGAGAGACCCAGTACTTC
CASSLGGRETQYF
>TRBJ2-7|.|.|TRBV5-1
TGCGCCAGCAGCTTAGGTGCCACACCTCCCGCCTACGAGCAGTACTTC
CASSLGATPPAYEQYF
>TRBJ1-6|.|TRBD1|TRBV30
TGTGCCTGGAGTGTAGGAGACAGGGGGTCACCCCTCCACTTT
CAWSVGDRGSPLHF
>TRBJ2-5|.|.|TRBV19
TGTGCCAGTAGTATAGAAGGTAGGGGTCAAGAGACCCAGTACTTC
CASSIEGRGQETQYF
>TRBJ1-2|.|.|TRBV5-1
TGCGCCAGCAGCATCAAGACCGCTAACTATGGCTACACCTTC
CASSIKTANYGYTF
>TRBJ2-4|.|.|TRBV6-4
TGTGCCAGCAGTGACGGCCCGGGCATTCAGTACTTC
CASSDGPGIQYF
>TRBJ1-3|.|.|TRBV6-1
TGTGCCAGCAGTGAACCTGGACGGGGGCCGTCTGGAAACACCATATATTTT
CASSEPGRGPSGNTIYF
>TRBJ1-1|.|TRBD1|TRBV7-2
TGTGCCAGCAGCCCGGGACAGATGAACACTGAAGCTTTCTTT
CASSPGQMNTEAFF
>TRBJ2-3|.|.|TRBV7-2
TGTGCCAGCAGCTTAGCGCAAAGGGGCAGAGATACGCAGTATTTT
CASSLAQRGRDTQYF
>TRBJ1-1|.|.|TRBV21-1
TGTGCCAGCAGCAGCAAGGAGAACACTGAAGCTTTCTTT
CASSSKENTEAFF
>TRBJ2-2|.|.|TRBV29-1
TGCAGCGTTGTCCAGGGTACCGGGGAGCTGTTTTTT
CSVVQGTGELFF
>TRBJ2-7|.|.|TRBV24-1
TGTGCCACCAGTTCAGGAGACTACGAGCAGTACTTC
CATSSGDYEQYF
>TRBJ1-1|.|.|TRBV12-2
TGTGCAAGTCGTAGGACGGGACTGGGGATTTTCTTT
CASRRTGLGIFF
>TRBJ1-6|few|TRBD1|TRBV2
TGTGCCAGCAGTGTTAAAGGGGGCAATTCACCCCTCCACTTT
CASSVKGGNSPLHF
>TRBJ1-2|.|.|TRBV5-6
TGTGCCAGCAGCTTGGCCGGGGCGCAAAACTATGGCTACACCTTC
CASSLAGAQNYGYTF
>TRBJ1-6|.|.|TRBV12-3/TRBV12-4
TGTGCCAGCAGTTTTTCGGTGAATTCACCCCTCCACTTT
CASSFSVNSPLHF
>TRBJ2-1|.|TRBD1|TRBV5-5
TGTGCCAGCAGCTTAGGGACAGAATACAATGAGCAGTTCTTC
CASSLGTEYNEQFF
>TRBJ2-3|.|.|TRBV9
TGTGCCAGCAGCGTCCCGCCCACAGATACGCAGTATTTT
CASSVPPTDTQYF
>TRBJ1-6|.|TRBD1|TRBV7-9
TGTGCCAGCAGTTTCCAGGGGGCCAGTTCACCCCTCCACTTT
CASSFQGASSPLHF
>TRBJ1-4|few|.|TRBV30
TGTGCCTGGAGTGTAAGTGGGGAAAAACTGTTTTTT
CAWSVSGEKLFF
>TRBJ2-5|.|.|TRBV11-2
TGTGCCAGCAGCTCCCAAGGGACTCACCAAGAGACCCAGTACTTC
CASSSQGTHQETQYF
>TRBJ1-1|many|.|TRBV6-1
TGTGCCAGCAGTGAACAGATGGACACTGAAGCTTTCTTT
CASSEQMDTEAFF